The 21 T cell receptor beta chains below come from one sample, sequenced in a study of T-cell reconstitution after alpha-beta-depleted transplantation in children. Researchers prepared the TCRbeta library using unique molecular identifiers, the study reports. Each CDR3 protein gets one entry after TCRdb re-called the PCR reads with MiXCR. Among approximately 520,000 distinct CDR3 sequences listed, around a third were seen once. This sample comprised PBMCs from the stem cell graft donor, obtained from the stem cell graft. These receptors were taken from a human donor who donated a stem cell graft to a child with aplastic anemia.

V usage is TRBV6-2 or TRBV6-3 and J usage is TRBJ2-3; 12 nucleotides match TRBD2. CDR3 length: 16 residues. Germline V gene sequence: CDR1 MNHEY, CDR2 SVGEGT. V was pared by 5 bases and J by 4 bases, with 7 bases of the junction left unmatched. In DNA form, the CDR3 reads TGTGCCAGCAGTCCTCGACTAGCGGGAGTGTCAGATACGCAGTATTTT. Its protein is CASSPRLAGVSDTQYF.

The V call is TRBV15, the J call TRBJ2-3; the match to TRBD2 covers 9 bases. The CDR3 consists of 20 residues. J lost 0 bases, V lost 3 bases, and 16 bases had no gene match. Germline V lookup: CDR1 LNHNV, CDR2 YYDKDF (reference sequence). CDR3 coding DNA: TGTGCCACCAGCAGTCCCGGGCCCCGAATTAGCGGGAGTAGCACAGATACGCAGTATTTT. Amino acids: CATSSPGPRISGSSTDTQYF.

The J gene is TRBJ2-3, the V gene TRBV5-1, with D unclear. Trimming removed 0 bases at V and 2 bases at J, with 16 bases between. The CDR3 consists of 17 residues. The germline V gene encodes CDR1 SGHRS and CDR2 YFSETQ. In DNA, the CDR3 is TGCGCCAGCAGCTTGGCCCCACTAAACGTAAACACAGATACGCAGTATTTT. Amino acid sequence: CASSLAPLNVNTDTQYF. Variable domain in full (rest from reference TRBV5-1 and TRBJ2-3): KAGVTQTPRYLIKTRGQQVTLSCSPISGHRSVSWYQQTPGQGLQFLFEYFSETQRNKGNFPGRFSGRQFSNSRSEMNVSTLELGDSALYLCASSLAPLNVNTDTQYFGPGTRLTVL.

The CDR3 sequence: CASSSVGVTEAFF. In DNA, the CDR3 is TGTGCCAGCAGCTCGGTAGGGGTCACTGAAGCTTTCTTT. This chain joins TRBV12-3 or TRBV12-4 and TRBJ1-1; D perhaps matches TRBD1 (5 bases). Between the trimmed V and J ends, which lost 6 bases and 4 bases, there was a span of 12 bases. The CDR3 sequence is 13 residues long.

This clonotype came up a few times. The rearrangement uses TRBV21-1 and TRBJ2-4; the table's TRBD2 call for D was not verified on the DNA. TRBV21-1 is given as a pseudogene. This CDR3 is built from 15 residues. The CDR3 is CASRGASGGENIQYF. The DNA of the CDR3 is TGTGCCAGCCGGGGGGCTAGCGGGGGAGAAAACATTCAGTACTTC.

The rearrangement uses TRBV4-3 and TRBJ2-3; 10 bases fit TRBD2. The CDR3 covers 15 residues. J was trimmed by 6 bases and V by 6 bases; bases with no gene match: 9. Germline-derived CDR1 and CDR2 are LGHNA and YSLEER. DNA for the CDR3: TGCGCCAGCAGAATAGGGACTAGCGATGCGGATACGCAGTATTTT. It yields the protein CASRIGTSDADTQYF.

This CDR3 is CASSLPGTGSPLHF. For the CDR3, the DNA is TGTGCCAGCAGCTTACCCGGGACTGGTTCACCCCTCCACTTT. The chain employs TRBV7-9 and TRBJ1-6; maybe TRBD1 (5 bases). Germline CDR1 reads SEHNR; CDR2 reads FQNEAQ (reference sequence). V lost 2 bases to trimming and J lost 9 bases, with 11 bases between them. This CDR3 has 14 residues.

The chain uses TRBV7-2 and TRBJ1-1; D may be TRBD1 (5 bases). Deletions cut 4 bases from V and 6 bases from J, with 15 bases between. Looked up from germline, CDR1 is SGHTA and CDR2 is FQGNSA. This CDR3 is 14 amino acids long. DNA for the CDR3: TGTGCCAGCAGCTGGGAATCCCAGGGCGCTGAAGCTTTCTTT. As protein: CASSWESQGAEAFF. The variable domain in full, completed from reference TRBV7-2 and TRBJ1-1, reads GAGVSQSPSNKVTEKGKDVELRCDPISGHTALYWYRQSLGQGLEFLIYFQGNSAPDKSGLPSDRFSAERTGGSVSTLTIQRTQQEDSAVYLCASSWESQGAEAFFGQGTRLTVV.

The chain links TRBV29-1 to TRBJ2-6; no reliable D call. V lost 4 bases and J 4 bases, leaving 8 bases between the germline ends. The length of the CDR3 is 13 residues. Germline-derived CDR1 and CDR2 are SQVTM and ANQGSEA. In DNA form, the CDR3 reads TGCAGCGTTGTTGGGTCCGGGGCCAACGTCCTGACTTTC. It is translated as CSVVGSGANVLTF.

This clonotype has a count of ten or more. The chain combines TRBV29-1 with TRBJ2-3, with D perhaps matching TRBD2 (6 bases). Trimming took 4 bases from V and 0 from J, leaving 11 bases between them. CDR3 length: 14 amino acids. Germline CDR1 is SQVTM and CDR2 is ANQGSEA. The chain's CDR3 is CSVGRVTSTDTQYF. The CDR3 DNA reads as TGCAGCGTTGGGAGGGTAACTAGCACAGATACGCAGTATTTT.

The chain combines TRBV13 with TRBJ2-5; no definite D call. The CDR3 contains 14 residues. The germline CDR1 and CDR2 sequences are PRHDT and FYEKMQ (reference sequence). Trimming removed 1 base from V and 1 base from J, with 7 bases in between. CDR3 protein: CASSLAQLQETQYF. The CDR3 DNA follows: TGTGCCAGCAGCTTAGCACAGCTCCAAGAGACCCAGTACTTC.

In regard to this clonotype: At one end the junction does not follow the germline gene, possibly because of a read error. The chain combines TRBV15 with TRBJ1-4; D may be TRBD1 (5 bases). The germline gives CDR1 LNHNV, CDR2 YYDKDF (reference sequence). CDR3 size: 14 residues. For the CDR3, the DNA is TGTGCCTCCTCGGATTGGGGACGTAATGCAAAACTGTTTTTT. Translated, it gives CASSDWGRNAKLFF.

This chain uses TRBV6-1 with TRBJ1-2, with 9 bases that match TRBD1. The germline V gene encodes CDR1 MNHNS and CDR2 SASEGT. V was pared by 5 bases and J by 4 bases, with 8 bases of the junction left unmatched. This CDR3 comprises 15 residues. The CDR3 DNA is TGTGCCAGCAGTACCGGGACAGGGAATCTCTATGGCTACACCTTC. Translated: CASSTGTGNLYGYTF.

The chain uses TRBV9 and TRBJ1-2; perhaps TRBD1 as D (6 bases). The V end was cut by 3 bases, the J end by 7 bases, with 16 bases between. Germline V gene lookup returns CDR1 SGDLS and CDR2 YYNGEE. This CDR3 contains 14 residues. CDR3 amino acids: CASSAHAGAGGYTF. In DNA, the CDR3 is TGTGCCAGCAGCGCGCATGCAGGGGCCGGTGGCTACACCTTC.

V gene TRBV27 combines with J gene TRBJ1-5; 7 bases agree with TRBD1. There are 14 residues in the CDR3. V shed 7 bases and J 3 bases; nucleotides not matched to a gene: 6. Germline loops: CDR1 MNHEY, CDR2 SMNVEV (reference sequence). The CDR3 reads CASKRQGYNQPQHF. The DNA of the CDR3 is TGTGCCAGCAAACGACAGGGATACAATCAGCCCCAGCATTTT.

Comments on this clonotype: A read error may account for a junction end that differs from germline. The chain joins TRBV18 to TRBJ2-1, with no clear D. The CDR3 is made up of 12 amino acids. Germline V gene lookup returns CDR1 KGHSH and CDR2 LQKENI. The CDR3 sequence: CASSPSYNEHFF. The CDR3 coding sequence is TGTGCCAGCTCACCCTCCTACAATGAGCATTTCTTC.

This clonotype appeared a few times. In DNA, the CDR3 is TGTGCCACCGAAATGGGACAGGGTTCCTACGAGCAGTACTTC. It encodes CATEMGQGSYEQYF. This rearrangement joins TRBV10-3 to TRBJ2-7, with 9 bases aligning to TRBD1. V was clipped by 10 bases and J by 1 base; unmatched bases: 8. The CDR3 is 14 amino acids. The V gene's germline CDR1 is ENHRY and CDR2 SYGVKD.

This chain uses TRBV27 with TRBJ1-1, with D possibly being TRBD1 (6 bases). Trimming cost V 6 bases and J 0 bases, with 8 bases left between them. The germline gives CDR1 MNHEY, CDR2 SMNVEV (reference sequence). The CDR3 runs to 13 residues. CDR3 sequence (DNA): TGTGCCAGCAGACAGGGCGTGAACACTGAAGCTTTCTTT. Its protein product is CASRQGVNTEAFF.

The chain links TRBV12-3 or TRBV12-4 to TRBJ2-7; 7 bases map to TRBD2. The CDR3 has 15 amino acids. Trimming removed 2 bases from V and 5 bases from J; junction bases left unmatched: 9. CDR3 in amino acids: CASSLSGGSGDEQYF. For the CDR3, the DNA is TGTGCCAGCAGTTTATCCGGCGGGAGTGGAGACGAGCAGTACTTC.

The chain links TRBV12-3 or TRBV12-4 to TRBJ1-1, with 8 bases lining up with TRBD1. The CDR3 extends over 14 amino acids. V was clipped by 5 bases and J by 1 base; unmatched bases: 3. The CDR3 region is CASSQGAPNTEAFF. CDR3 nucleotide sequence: TGTGCCAGCAGTCAGGGGGCTCCGAACACTGAAGCTTTCTTT.

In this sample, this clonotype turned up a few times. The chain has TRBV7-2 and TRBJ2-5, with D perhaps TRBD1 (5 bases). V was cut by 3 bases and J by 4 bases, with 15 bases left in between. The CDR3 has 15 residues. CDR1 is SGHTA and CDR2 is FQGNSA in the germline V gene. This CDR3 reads CASSFIASGPETQYF. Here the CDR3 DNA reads TGTGCCAGCAGCTTTATCGCTTCAGGGCCAGAGACCCAGTACTTC.